Listed below are T cell receptor beta chains from one sample, sequenced in a study of shared clonotypes between healthy human individuals. Only in-frame clones appear in the TCRdb table, and some are missing; sequencing was by immunoSEQ multiplex PCR. The repertoire has about half a million clones, 79% of them found once; the top ten carry over 10%. The sample consisted of PBMCs. The receptor set was obtained from a woman aged 40 to 55 in good health. Some clones in this sample may be carry-over from other donors' samples. Each CDR3 is given with its conserved first and last residue.

v_gene	j_gene	CDR3aa
TRBV14	TRBJ2-2	CASSQREPSDTLEYTGELFF
TRBV7-3	TRBJ2-3	CASSLGYSTDTQYF
TRBV11-2	TRBJ2-7	CASRRSGSSYEQYF
TRBV27	TRBJ2-7	CASSLRQPGGYF
TRBV14	TRBJ1-2	CASSQDLSDNYGYTF
TRBV11-1	TRBJ1-1	CASSYTGGTEAFF
TRBV5-1	TRBJ2-3	CASSVTGDTSTDTQYF
TRBV7-9	TRBJ1-1	CASSLVVWKPRRTEAFF
TRBV6-5	TRBJ2-2	CASRPRGRTGELFF
TRBV28	TRBJ2-2	CASSFTQHTGANTGELFF
TRBV29-1	TRBJ2-3	CSVVAARHTQYF
TRBV27	TRBJ2-7	CASSLGHRGYEQYF
TRBV27	TRBJ2-7	CASSLEAGTSPQEQYF
TRBV7-6	TRBJ2-7	CASRPSPATYEQYF
TRBV5-1	TRBJ1-2	CASSGDGGNIYGYTF
TRBV11-1	TRBJ1-5	CASRGQPQHF
TRBV7-8	TRBJ2-7	CASSPLAGGPYEQYF
TRBV11-2	TRBJ2-3	CASSVGHAGDTQYF
TRBV25-1	TRBJ2-7	CASSAHGPVRSEQYF
TRBV5-1	TRBJ2-5	CASGLAGTFRETQYF
TRBV9	TRBJ2-1	CASSVQAAARNEQFF
TRBV11-3	TRBJ2-3	CASSLGGSGADTQYF
TRBV7-9	TRBJ2-2	CASRDRDYNTGELFF
TRBV11-2	TRBJ1-2	CASSLDLRTGRDYGYTF
TRBV11-2	TRBJ2-5	CASRYTGQETQYF
TRBV7-9	TRBJ2-5	CASSPTVGLAGGVQETQYF
TRBV7-9	TRBJ2-1	CASSLVSDRRSYNEQFF
TRBV2	TRBJ2-7	CATGTDAPGEQYF
TRBV11-2	NA	CASSLLSSGLAGGYEQYF
TRBV5-1	TRBJ2-1	CASSSARLAGENEQFF
TRBV30	TRBJ1-2	CAWSVADRGPGGYTF
TRBV11-2	TRBJ2-3	CASSLLAGITSTDTQYF
TRBV2	TRBJ2-7	CASSGTGYEQYF